The 15 T cell receptor beta chains below all came from one sample that was sequenced in a study of Graves' ophthalmopathy and Graves' hyperthyroidism. CDR3 regions of TCR beta were amplified from RNA transcripts. RT-PCR with HTBI primers came first, then second-round multiplex PCR. MiXCR, applied by TCRdb to the multiplex PCR reads, yields one record per CDR3 protein. In the table there are under 400,000 distinct CDR3 sequences, under 20% of which are singletons. The sample comprised peripheral blood. The receptors derive from an adult man with Graves' ophthalmopathy.

This clonotype appeared many times. The rearrangement uses TRBV6-5 and TRBJ1-3; D not certain. V lost 11 bases and J 1 base, leaving 12 bases between the germline ends. Germline V CDR1 and CDR2: MNHEY, SVGAGI. The CDR3 loop spans 13 amino acids. CDR3 coding DNA: TGTGCCTCCGGGTCTTCTTCTGGAAACACCATATATTTT. Protein product: CASGSSSGNTIYF.

This clonotype came up many times. The CDR3 reads CASSPKGNYEQYF. The DNA of the CDR3 is TGTGCCAGCAGCCCTAAAGGGAACTACGAGCAGTACTTC. The J gene is TRBJ2-7, the V gene TRBV7-9; D unclear. The CDR3 has 13 residues. Deletions cut 5 bases from V and 3 bases from J, with 11 bases between. CDR1 SEHNR and CDR2 FQNEAQ come from the germline V gene (reference sequence).

This clonotype was recorded at least ten times. The chain is built from TRBV30 and TRBJ1-1; no definite D call. Germline CDR1 GTSNPN, CDR2 SVGIG (reference sequence). V lost 2 bases and J 3 bases, leaving 10 bases between the germline ends. CDR3 length: 13 amino acids. The CDR3, as DNA: TGTGCCTGGAGTCGGGGTTTTGACACTGAAGCTTTCTTT. Protein: CAWSRGFDTEAFF.

This clonotype was observed many times. The chain joins TRBV24-1 to TRBJ2-7; D perhaps matches TRBD1 (6 bases). The CDR3 contains 11 residues. With 5 bases removed from V and 7 bases from J, the gap between germline ends came to 8 bases. Germline V gene data show CDR1 as KGHDR and CDR2 as SFDVKD. The DNA for the CDR3 is TGTGCCACCAGTGCCGGACAGGAGCAGTACTTC. It is translated as CATSAGQEQYF.

As regards this clonotype: A read error is possible here, since a much larger clone lies one base away. The CDR3 is CASSPHAGLYFF. CDR3 DNA: TGTGCCAGCTCACCACATGCAGGGTTATACTTCTTT. The chain has TRBV18 and TRBJ1-1; weak D call: TRBD1 (5 bases). Germline V gives CDR1 KGHSH, CDR2 LQKENI. V lost 1 base and J lost 14, with 14 bases in between. This CDR3 has 12 residues.

This clonotype has at least ten counts. The CDR3 DNA is TGTGCCAGCAGCCCCACCCGGCTAGCGGGGGATATTCAAGAGACCCAGTACTTC. It codes for CASSPTRLAGDIQETQYF. This chain uses TRBV12-3 or TRBV12-4 with TRBJ2-5, with TRBD2 matching 10 bases. The CDR3 is 18 residues long. V trimming: 6 bases; J trimming: 2 bases; junction bases outside the gene matches: 15.

This clonotype was recorded at least ten times. V and J are TRBV12-3 or TRBV12-4 and TRBJ1-3; D uncertain. The V and J ends lost 3 bases and 0 bases respectively, with 9 bases between them. The CDR3 runs to 15 residues. The CDR3 here is CASSFGLSSGNTIYF. The CDR3, as DNA: TGTGCCAGCAGTTTTGGACTCAGCTCTGGAAACACCATATATTTT.

The chain uses TRBV6-1 and TRBJ1-2; D is perhaps TRBD1 (5 bases). The length of the CDR3 is 14 residues. Germline CDR1 and CDR2: MNHNS and SASEGT. V lost 5 bases to trimming and J lost 2 bases, with 12 bases between them. The DNA for the CDR3 is TGTGCCAGCAGTCGACGACAGACGAACTATGGCTACACCTTC. Protein sequence: CASSRRQTNYGYTF.

In its sample, this clonotype was seen many times. The CDR3 reads CASSEPDRDTQYF. The CDR3 DNA follows: TGTGCCAGCAGTGAACCCGACAGGGATACGCAGTATTTT. The chain links TRBV6-1 to TRBJ2-3; the D gene is possibly TRBD1 (6 bases). V dropped 2 bases and J dropped 6 bases, with 9 bases sitting between them. Germline CDR1 is MNHNS and CDR2 is SASEGT. The CDR3 consists of 13 residues.

This clonotype was detected many times. The V call is TRBV10-2, the J call TRBJ2-7; 7 positions agree with TRBD1. The CDR3 runs to 15 residues. The germline V gene has CDR1 WSHSY and CDR2 SAAADI. Unmatched junction bases numbered 12, after V lost 5 bases and J lost 5 bases. This CDR3 reads CASSYFDRDEDEQYF. The CDR3 DNA is TGCGCCAGCAGTTACTTTGACAGGGACGAGGACGAGCAGTACTTC.

This clonotype was detected many times. This chain connects TRBV11-2 to TRBJ2-7; D might be TRBD1 or TRBD2, each matching 5 bases. Trimming stripped 6 bases from V and 0 bases from J, with 12 bases between. The CDR3 spans 14 residues. Germline assignment: CDR1 SGHAT and CDR2 FQNNGV. In DNA, the CDR3 is TGTGCCAGCAGTCGCCGGGACGGCTCCTACGAGCAGTACTTC. Translating gives CASSRRDGSYEQYF. The variable domain in full, with the rest retrieved from reference TRBV11-2 and TRBJ2-7, is EAGVAQSPRYKIIEKRQSVAFWCNPISGHATLYWYQQILGQGPKLLIQFQNNGVVDDSQLPKDRFSAERLKGVDSTLKIQPAKLEDSAVYLCASSRRDGSYEQYFGPGTRLTVT.

This clonotype occurred many times. A read error may explain this, as a much larger clone is one base away. This sequence joins TRBV12-3 or TRBV12-4 and TRBJ1-3, with D tentatively TRBD1 (5 bases). CDR3 size: 16 residues. DNA for the CDR3: TGTGCCAGCGATCCCCGGGGGGGTGTGTCTGGAAACACCACATATTTT. As protein: CASDPRGGVSGNTTYF.

The chain joins TRBV6-2 or TRBV6-3 to TRBJ1-1; D is unresolved. V gave up 7 bases and J gave up 6 bases, with 24 bases separating them. Germline V CDR1 and CDR2: MNHEY, SVGEGT. The CDR3 contains 16 residues. The CDR3 reads CASTPLGRLRNAEAFF. Written as DNA, the CDR3 is TGTGCCAGCACTCCGCTAGGCCGGCTTCGTAACGCTGAAGCTTTCTTT.

This clonotype has a count of ten or more. V gene TRBV6-1 combines with J gene TRBJ1-4, with D perhaps TRBD1 (6 bases). Trimming shortened V by 9 bases and J by 8 bases, and 16 bases separated the two germline ends. The CDR3 sequence is 13 residues long. Germline CDR1 is MNHNS and CDR2 is SASEGT. The CDR3 sequence is CASMGGAREKLFF. CDR3 sequence (DNA): TGTGCCAGTATGGGGGGCGCGAGGGAAAAACTGTTTTTT.

This clonotype was observed many times. V usage is TRBV20-1 and J usage is TRBJ2-7; 11 nucleotides match TRBD1. V lost 3 bases, J lost 5 bases, and 9 bases stayed unmatched. This CDR3 region has 15 residues. CDR1 is DFQATT and CDR2 is SNEGSKA in the germline V gene (reference sequence). The CDR3 here is CSASAGQGEFHEQYF. In DNA, the CDR3 is TGCAGTGCTAGCGCGGGACAGGGGGAATTTCACGAGCAGTACTTC.